These T cell receptor beta chains were read from a single sample in a study of OX40 agonist ivuxolimab in advanced cancers. The table came from immunoSEQ multiplex PCR; TCRdb's copy has only in-frame clones and leaves some out. The sample lists some 70,000 clones; 80% to 90% were seen once. The sample consisted of CD4+ or CD8+ T cells sorted from blood, taken in a trial of the OX40 agonist ivuxolimab. The receptors originated from an adult with an advanced solid tumor such as melanoma, head and neck, liver or kidney cancer. Both conserved end residues are part of each CDR3. The order of the fields is D gene, V gene, clone size, J gene, CDR3 DNA, CDR3 protein. D genes are given only for firm matches. Clone size is not always given. Where it is, it says once, few, many or a class for expanded clones.

>NA|TRBV6-5|once|TRBJ2-3
TGTGCCAGCAGAGACGGGGCAGGGGTGGATACGCAGTATTTT
CASRDGAGVDTQYF
>NA|TRBV11-3|NA|TRBJ2-3
TGTGCCAGCAGCTTAGATGGGCTAACTCAGGATACGCAGTATTTT
CASSLDGLTQDTQYF
>NA|TRBV11-3|NA|TRBJ2-5
TGTGCCAGCAGCTTTGACGCCCTACGGTCAGAGACCCAGTACTTC
CASSFDALRSETQYF
>TRBD1|TRBV6-5|once|TRBJ1-4
TGTGCCAGCAGGGCAATTGAGACAGGGGCTGAAAAACTGTTTTTT
CASRAIETGAEKLFF
>NA|TRBV18|NA|TRBJ2-3
TGTGCCAGCTCAACAGATACGCAGTATTTT
CASSTDTQYF
>TRBD2|TRBV7-2|NA|TRBJ2-3
TGTGCCAGCAGCCGTGGACTAGCGGTGGGTACAGATACGCAGTATTTT
CASSRGLAVGTDTQYF
>NA|TRBV6-5|NA|TRBJ1-6
TGTGCCAGCAGTTACCAGTCAGGACCCTATAATTCACCCCTCCACTTT
CASSYQSGPYNSPLHF
>NA|TRBV27|NA|TRBJ2-5
TGTGCCAGCAGTTTGGAGAGGGGCCGGGCCCAGTACTTC
CASSLERGRAQYF
>TRBD2|TRBV19|NA|TRBJ2-2
TGTGCCAGTAGTGCACGAGGACTAGCGGGGCCCGGGGAGCTGTTTTTT
CASSARGLAGPGELFF
>NA|TRBV11-2|NA|TRBJ1-2
TGTGCCAGCAGCCCAAACGGGGGGGCCGGTGGCTACACCTTC
CASSPNGGAGGYTF
>TRBD1|TRBV4-2|NA|TRBJ1-2
TGTGCCAGCAGCCAAGCCGCCGAGCTTTCAGGACAGGGAGTGAGCTATGGCTACACCTTC
CASSQAAELSGQGVSYGYTF
>NA|TRBV7-2|NA|TRBJ2-5
TGTGCCAGCAGAGTGGGGGGCAGTCAAGAGACCCAGTACTTC
CASRVGGSQETQYF
>NA|TRBV21-1|NA|TRBJ1-5
TGTGCCAGCAGCAGAGGGCGGATTCATCAGCCCCAGCATTTT
CASSRGRIHQPQHF
>TRBD1|TRBV5-1|NA|TRBJ2-2
TGCGCCAGCAGCTTTCGACAGGGGGCCGGGGAGCTGTTTTTT
CASSFRQGAGELFF
>NA|TRBV11-3|NA|TRBJ1-1
TGTGCCAGCAGCTTAACCTGGCACGAAGCTTTCTTT
CASSLTWHEAFF
>NA|TRBV28|NA|TRBJ1-5
TGTGCCAGCAGTTTCCAACGGGATCAGCCCCAGCATTTT
CASSFQRDQPQHF
>TRBD2|TRBV6-4|NA|TRBJ2-3
TGTGCCAGCAGCCCACTAGCGGGGGGGACCCCCGCAGGGCAGTATTTT
CASSPLAGGTPAGQYF